The next 30 T cell receptor beta chains were all read from a single sample in a study of brain metastases from non-small cell lung cancer. Sequencing used immunoSEQ multiplex PCR; TCRdb keeps in-frame clones, though not all of them. The data hold roughly 8,300 clones, with just under 85% observed a single time. Sequenced: primary lung tumor tissue. Receptors originate from a donor aged 40 or older with non-small cell lung cancer.

This rearrangement joins TRBV6-5 to TRBJ2-5; the match to TRBD1 covers 7 bases. This CDR3 region has 13 residues. V dropped 2 bases and J dropped 3; count of bases not matched to a gene: 0. In germline, CDR1 is MNHEY, CDR2 SVGAGI. CDR3 sequence (DNA): TGTGCCAGCAGTTACGGACAGGAAGAGACCCAGTACTTC. Protein product: CASSYGQEETQYF.

Comments on this clone: Other DNA variants within this sample encode the same CDR3. The chain uses TRBV1 and TRBJ2-5; TRBD1 reflects the table's D call only, with no check against the DNA. TRBV1 is deemed a pseudogene. CDR3 length: 18 amino acids. The CDR3 spells CTSSQVRGTGGQGETQYF. In DNA, the CDR3 is TGCACCAGCAGCCAAGTAAGGGGGACAGGGGGGCAGGGGGAGACCCAGTACTTC.

The chain has TRBV10-2 and TRBJ1-2; TRBD1 matches at 9 bases. V trimming: 0 bases; J trimming: 9 bases; junction bases outside the gene matches: 14. The CDR3 has 17 amino acids. The germline V gene has CDR1 WSHSY and CDR2 SAAADI. Written as DNA, the CDR3 is TGCGCCAGCAGTGAGTCCCCTGAGACAGGGGGTCAATATAGCTACACCTTC. It specifies CASSESPETGGQYSYTF.

This chain joins TRBV12-5 and TRBJ2-1; 13 bases line up with TRBD2. CDR1 is LGHNT and CDR2 is FRNRAP in the germline V gene. The junction had 8 bases not matched to a gene; V was cut back by 6 bases and J by 9 bases. The CDR3 has 15 residues. The CDR3 region is CASGITSGGEVEQFF. CDR3 DNA: TGTGCTAGTGGCATTACTAGCGGGGGGGAGGTTGAGCAGTTCTTC.

This clone was recorded only once. The chain recombines TRBV28 with TRBJ2-5, with a possible D match to TRBD1 (6 bases). Germline-derived CDR1 and CDR2 are MDHEN and SYDVKM. This CDR3 contains 12 residues. V lost 5 bases and J 5 bases, leaving 9 bases between the germline ends. The CDR3 loop reads CASSDTGETQYF. Written as DNA, the CDR3 is TGTGCCAGCAGTGATACAGGGGAGACCCAGTACTTC.

The gene calls are TRBV21-1 and TRBJ2-5; the D call in the table, TRBD1, was not verified against the DNA. TRBV21-1 is designated a pseudogene. The CDR3 sequence is 16 residues long. The DNA for the CDR3 is TGTGCCAGCAGCAGAATTGGTAGTGGGGCCCTAGAGACCCAGTACTTC. Amino acid sequence: CASSRIGSGALETQYF.

The chain couples TRBV28 to TRBJ2-2; TRBD1 aligns across 9 bases. CDR3 length: 16 amino acids. The germline gives CDR1 MDHEN, CDR2 SYDVKM. The J segment lost 4 bases and the V segment lost 5 bases, leaving 8 bases of the junction unmatched. The CDR3 bases are TGTGCCAGCAGTCCATCCGGGACAGGGTTCACCGGGGAGCTGTTTTTT. Translation: CASSPSGTGFTGELFF.

The rearrangement links TRBV24-1 to TRBJ2-7; D may correspond to TRBD1 or TRBD2 (5 bases each). The CDR3 loop spans 13 amino acids. V was cut by 5 bases and J by 3 bases, with 10 bases left in between. CDR1 and CDR2 from the germline V gene are KGHDR and SFDVKD. CDR3 coding DNA: TGTGCCACCAGTGGGGGGAGCGTCTACGAGCAGTACTTC. Its translation is CATSGGSVYEQYF.

J is TRBJ1-1 and V is TRBV5-4; perhaps TRBD1 as D (5 bases). Trimming left V 3 bases short and J 3 bases short, with 15 bases between. The germline V gene has CDR1 SGHNT and CDR2 YYREEE (reference sequence). CDR3 length: 15 residues. The CDR3 coding sequence is TGTGCCAGCAGCTCCTGGACATCGGGGGACACTGAAGCTTTCTTT. It encodes CASSSWTSGDTEAFF.

The rearrangement uses TRBV19 and TRBJ1-1; D gene unclear. Germline CDR1 reads LNHDA; CDR2 reads SQIVND (reference sequence). The germline V and J ends were trimmed by 4 bases and 7 bases, with 7 bases remaining between them. CDR3 length: 11 residues. The CDR3 coding sequence is TGTGCCAGTAGTAGCAGGCGTGAAGCTTTCTTT. Translation gives CASSSRREAFF.

V is TRBV5-6 and J is TRBJ1-1; D is unresolved. CDR3 length: 15 amino acids. CDR1 is SGHDT, CDR2 YYEEEE, per germline. V was cut by 1 base and J by 4 bases, with 14 bases left in between. The CDR3 is CASSLLWGWGTEAFF. CDR3 DNA: TGTGCCAGCAGCTTGTTGTGGGGTTGGGGCACTGAAGCTTTCTTT.

J is TRBJ2-5 and V is TRBV6-2 or TRBV6-3; the match to TRBD1 covers 7 bases. Germline CDR1 reads MNHEY; CDR2 reads SVGEGT. CDR3 length: 18 residues. With 6 bases clipped from V and 0 bases from J, the junction kept 16 bases outside the gene matches. CDR3 coding DNA: TGTGCCAGCAGCCCGGACGGGAAGGGGCAGGGGGACCAAGAGACCCAGTACTTC. Amino acids: CASSPDGKGQGDQETQYF.

The genes are TRBV19 and TRBJ2-7; 7 bases line up with TRBD2. This CDR3 comprises 14 residues. Germline V gives CDR1 LNHDA, CDR2 SQIVND (reference sequence). V lost 8 bases to trimming and J lost 1 base; unmatched junction nucleotides: 8. In nucleotides, the CDR3 is TGTGCCAGTTCCCGGGACGGGAGGTCCTACGAGCAGTACTTC. Amino acids: CASSRDGRSYEQYF. Variable domain in full (rest from reference TRBV19 and TRBJ2-7): DGGITQSPKYLFRKEGQNVTLSCEQNLNHDAMYWYRQDPGQGLRLIYYSQIVNDFQKGDIAEGYSVSREKKESFPLTVTSAQKNPTAFYLCASSRDGRSYEQYFGPGTRLTVT.

The rearrangement links TRBV6-5 to TRBJ1-4, with D uncertain. This CDR3 comprises 14 residues. Germline V gene sequence: CDR1 MNHEY, CDR2 SVGAGI. V was trimmed by 5 bases and J by 6 bases, leaving 13 bases between them. CDR3 sequence: CASSITSGDEKLFF. The CDR3 DNA reads as TGTGCCAGCAGTATCACCTCAGGAGATGAAAAACTGTTTTTT.

The chain employs TRBV19 and TRBJ2-5; 11 bases align to TRBD2. V was clipped by 6 bases and J by 5 bases; unmatched bases: 14. CDR1 and CDR2 from the germline V gene are LNHDA and SQIVND (reference sequence). The CDR3 sequence is 17 residues long. The CDR3 coding sequence is TGTGCCAGTAGATCGGGGATAGCGGGGGGGCCAGGGGAGACCCAGTACTTC. Protein product: CASRSGIAGGPGETQYF.

V is TRBV4-3 and J is TRBJ1-3; no reliable D call. The CDR3 is 16 residues long. V was trimmed by 1 base and J by 4 bases, leaving 14 bases between them. Germline loops: CDR1 LGHNA, CDR2 YSLEER. In DNA form, the CDR3 reads TGCGCCAGCAGCCAAGTCCTCGTAGGGTTCGGAAACACCATATATTTT. This gives the protein CASSQVLVGFGNTIYF.

This clone is a singleton in its sample. This sequence joins TRBV9 and TRBJ1-4; TRBD1 is a possible D gene (5 bases). Trimming shortened V by 1 base and J by 8 bases, and 18 bases separated the two germline ends. The CDR3 totals 16 residues. Germline V gene lookup returns CDR1 SGDLS and CDR2 YYNGEE. The CDR3 loop reads CASSVPSGSGNEKLFF. The CDR3 region has the DNA TGTGCCAGCAGCGTACCTTCGGGGTCAGGGAACGAAAAACTGTTTTTT. Based on the CDR3 plus reference TRBV9 and TRBJ1-4, the full variable domain is DSGVTQTPKHLITATGQRVTLRCSPRSGDLSVYWYQQSLDQGLQFLIQYYNGEERAKGNILERFSAQQFPDLHSELNLSSLELGDSALYFCASSVPSGSGNEKLFFGSGTQLSVL.

V usage is TRBV29-1 and J usage is TRBJ2-3; D remains ambiguous. The CDR3 has 11 residues. The V gene's germline CDR1 is SQVTM and CDR2 ANQGSEA. V was cut by 6 bases and J by 2 bases, with 6 bases left in between. The DNA for the CDR3 is TGCAGCGTCCCCTTCACAGATACGCAGTATTTT. Translating it yields CSVPFTDTQYF.

The CDR3 here is CASSQDGTGKPLHF. The DNA for the CDR3 is TGCGCCAGCAGCCAAGATGGGACGGGCAAACCCCTCCACTTT. The chain couples TRBV4-1 to TRBJ1-6, with D tentatively TRBD1 (5 bases). Germline CDR1 and CDR2: MGHRA and YSYEKL. The V end lost 0 bases, the J end lost 12 bases, and 12 bases lay between the germline ends. The CDR3 loop spans 14 amino acids.

The gene calls are TRBV19 and TRBJ1-1; D is perhaps TRBD1 (5 bases). The CDR3 totals 11 residues. The germline CDR1 and CDR2 sequences are LNHDA and SQIVND (reference sequence). Trimming took 3 bases from V and 14 from J, leaving 13 bases between them. The CDR3 sequence is CASSIGAGRFF. CDR3 bases: TGTGCCAGTAGTATCGGGGCAGGGAGGTTCTTT.

This clone was detected only once. The genes are TRBV6-5 and TRBJ1-1; D gene uncertain. The CDR3 runs to 14 residues. Germline loops: CDR1 MNHEY, CDR2 SVGAGI. Between the trimmed V and J ends, which lost 4 bases and 6 bases, there was a span of 15 bases. CDR3 loop: CASSSVGGYAEAFF. In DNA, the CDR3 is TGTGCCAGCAGTTCCGTGGGAGGGTACGCTGAAGCTTTCTTT.

The chain couples TRBV7-6 to TRBJ2-3; TRBD2 aligns across 9 bases. Germline CDR1 and CDR2: SGHVS and FNYEAQ. V was pared by 1 base and J by 6 bases, with 5 bases of the junction left unmatched. This CDR3 region has 15 residues. The CDR3 DNA follows: TGTGCCAGCAGCTTAGGGCTAGCGGGGCCGGATACGCAGTATTTT. Its translation is CASSLGLAGPDTQYF.

The chain uses TRBV11-2 and TRBJ2-2; D might be TRBD1 or TRBD2, each matching 6 bases. CDR3 size: 16 residues. Germline CDR1 SGHAT, CDR2 FQNNGV. Trimming removed 0 bases at V and 5 bases at J, with 13 bases between. Here the CDR3 DNA reads TGTGCCAGCAGCTTAGATCCGGGGGCGAGGACCGGGGAGCTGTTTTTT. It specifies CASSLDPGARTGELFF.

J is TRBJ1-1 and V is TRBV28; D may be TRBD1 (5 bases). Germline V gene data show CDR1 as MDHEN and CDR2 as SYDVKM. The CDR3 is 12 residues long. The V gene lost 2 bases and the J gene lost 8 bases, with 9 bases spanning the gap. CDR3 sequence reads: CASSLGQGEAFF. Here the CDR3 DNA reads TGTGCCAGCAGTTTAGGGCAGGGCGAAGCTTTCTTT.

The rearrangement joins TRBV7-2 to TRBJ1-1, with no clear D. Germline assignment: CDR1 SGHTA and CDR2 FQGNSA. This CDR3 region has 14 residues. The V end lost 1 base, the J end lost 0 bases, and 6 bases lay between the germline ends. As DNA, the CDR3 is TGTGCCAGCAGCTTAGAGGGTTTGAACACTGAAGCTTTCTTT. This encodes CASSLEGLNTEAFF.

This clone showed up just once. This sequence may be a read error, since a much larger clone differs from it by one base. The chain combines TRBV5-1 with TRBJ1-3; no firm D call. Germline values: CDR1 SGHRS, CDR2 YFSETQ. This CDR3 comprises 15 residues. V lost 0 bases to trimming and J lost 8 bases, with 15 bases between them. The CDR3 DNA sequence: TGCGCCAGCAGCTTGGGAGGTTTAGGCGTGTACACCATATATTTT. This encodes CASSLGGLGVYTIYF.

This clone was counted a single time. The rearrangement joins TRBV18 to TRBJ1-2; D gene unclear. The V gene's germline CDR1 is KGHSH and CDR2 LQKENI. Trimming took off 5 bases at V and 8 bases at J, with 15 bases between the two ends. The CDR3 sequence is 13 residues long. The CDR3 sequence: CASSLNDRRGYTF. CDR3 nucleotides: TGTGCCAGCTCATTAAACGACCGTCGGGGCTACACCTTC.

The V call is TRBV6-2 or TRBV6-3, the J call TRBJ2-5, with D perhaps TRBD1 (5 bases). V was shortened by 0 bases and J by 0 bases, with 8 bases between the two germline ends. The CDR3 runs 15 residues. Germline CDR1 is MNHEY and CDR2 is SVGEGT. The CDR3 nucleotides are TGTGCCAGCAGTTACTCAACAGGCGACCAAGAGACCCAGTACTTC. Translating it yields CASSYSTGDQETQYF.

The V gene is TRBV19, the J gene TRBJ2-7, with 7 bases fitting TRBD1. With V trimmed by 0 bases and J by 4 bases, 12 bases remained unmatched. Looked up from germline, CDR1 is LNHDA and CDR2 is SQIVND (reference sequence). There are 17 residues in the CDR3. In DNA form, the CDR3 reads TGTGCCAGTAGTATAGACGGCAGGACAGGTGTTCTATACGAGCAGTACTTC. It yields the protein CASSIDGRTGVLYEQYF.

By sample fraction, this clone is medium-sized. The sample has other DNA sequences that encode this CDR3 too. This rearrangement joins TRBV2 to TRBJ2-5, with 7 bases lining up with TRBD1. Trimming removed 6 bases from V and 2 bases from J; junction bases left unmatched: 0. The CDR3 totals 12 residues. Germline CDR1 is SNHLY and CDR2 is FYNNEI. DNA for the CDR3: TGTGCCAGCAGGGACAGGCAAGAGACCCAGTACTTC. Translating gives CASRDRQETQYF.